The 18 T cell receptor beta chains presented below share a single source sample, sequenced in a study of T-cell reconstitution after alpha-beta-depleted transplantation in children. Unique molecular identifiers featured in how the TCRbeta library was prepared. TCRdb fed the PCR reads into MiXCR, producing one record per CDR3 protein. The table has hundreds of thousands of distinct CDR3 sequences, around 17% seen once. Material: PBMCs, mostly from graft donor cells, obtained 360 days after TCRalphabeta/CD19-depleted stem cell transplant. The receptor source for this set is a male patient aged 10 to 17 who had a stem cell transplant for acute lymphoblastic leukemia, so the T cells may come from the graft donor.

The CDR3 nucleotides are TGTGCCAGCAGCCAAGTCGCTACGCCCCCGACAGATACGCAGTATTTT. As protein: CASSQVATPPTDTQYF. This rearrangement joins TRBV3-1 to TRBJ2-3, with D uncertain. Trimming left V 1 base short and J 3 bases short, with 14 bases between. The length of the CDR3 is 16 residues. Germline lookup yields CDR1 LGHDT and CDR2 YNNKEL (reference sequence).

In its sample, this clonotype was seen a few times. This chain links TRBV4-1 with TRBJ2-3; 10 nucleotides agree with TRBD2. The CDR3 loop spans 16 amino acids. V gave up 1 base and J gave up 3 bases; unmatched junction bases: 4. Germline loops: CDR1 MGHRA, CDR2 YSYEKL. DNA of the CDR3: TGCGCCAGCAGCCAAGGGGATAGCGGGGGGACAGATACGCAGTATTTT. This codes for CASSQGDSGGTDTQYF.

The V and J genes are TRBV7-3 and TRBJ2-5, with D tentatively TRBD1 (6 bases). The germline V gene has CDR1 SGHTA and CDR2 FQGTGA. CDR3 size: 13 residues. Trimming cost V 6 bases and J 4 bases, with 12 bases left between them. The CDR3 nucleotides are TGTGCCAGCAGTCCCACCAGGGGAGAGACCCAGTACTTC. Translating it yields CASSPTRGETQYF.

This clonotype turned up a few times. CDR3 protein: CASSPGTGAEAFF. CDR3 bases: TGTGCCAGCAGTCCTGGGACAGGGGCTGAAGCTTTCTTT. The chain couples TRBV12-3 or TRBV12-4 to TRBJ1-1, with TRBD1 matching 10 bases. V gave up 5 bases and J gave up 6 bases; unmatched junction bases: 3. CDR3 length equals 13 residues.

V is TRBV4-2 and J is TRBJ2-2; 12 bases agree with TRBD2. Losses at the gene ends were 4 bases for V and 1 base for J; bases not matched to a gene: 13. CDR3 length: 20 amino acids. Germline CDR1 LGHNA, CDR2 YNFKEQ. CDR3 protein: CASSPKTSGSSSLNTGELFF. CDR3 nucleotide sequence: TGTGCCAGCAGCCCCAAGACTAGCGGGAGCAGTTCCCTGAACACCGGGGAGCTGTTTTTT.

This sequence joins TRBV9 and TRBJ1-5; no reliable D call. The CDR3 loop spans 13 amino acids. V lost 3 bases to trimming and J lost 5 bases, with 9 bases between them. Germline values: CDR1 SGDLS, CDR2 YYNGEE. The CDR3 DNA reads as TGTGCCAGCAGCGGGGGTACCGATCAGCCCCAGCATTTT. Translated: CASSGGTDQPQHF. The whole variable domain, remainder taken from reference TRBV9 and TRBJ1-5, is DSGVTQTPKHLITATGQRVTLRCSPRSGDLSVYWYQQSLDQGLQFLIQYYNGEERAKGNILERFSAQQFPDLHSELNLSSLELGDSALYFCASSGGTDQPQHFGDGTRLSIL.

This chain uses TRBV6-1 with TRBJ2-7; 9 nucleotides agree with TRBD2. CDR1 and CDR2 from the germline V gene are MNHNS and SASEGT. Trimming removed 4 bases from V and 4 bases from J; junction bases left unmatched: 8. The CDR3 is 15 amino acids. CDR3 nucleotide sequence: TGTGCCAGCAGTGCCCCCGGGACTAGCATATACGAGCAGTACTTC. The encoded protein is CASSAPGTSIYEQYF.

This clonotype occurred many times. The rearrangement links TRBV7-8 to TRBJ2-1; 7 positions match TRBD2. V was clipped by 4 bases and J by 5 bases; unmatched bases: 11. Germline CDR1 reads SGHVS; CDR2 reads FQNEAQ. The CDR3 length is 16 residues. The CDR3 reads CASSSRGEGPHNEQFF. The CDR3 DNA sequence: TGTGCCAGCAGCTCAAGAGGGGAGGGCCCCCACAATGAGCAGTTCTTC. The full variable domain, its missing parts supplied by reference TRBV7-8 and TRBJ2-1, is GAGVSQSPRYKVAKRGQDVALRCDPISGHVSLFWYQQALGQGPEFLTYFQNEAQLDKSGLPSDRFFAERPEGSVSTLKIQRTQQEDSAVYLCASSSRGEGPHNEQFFGPGTRLTVL.

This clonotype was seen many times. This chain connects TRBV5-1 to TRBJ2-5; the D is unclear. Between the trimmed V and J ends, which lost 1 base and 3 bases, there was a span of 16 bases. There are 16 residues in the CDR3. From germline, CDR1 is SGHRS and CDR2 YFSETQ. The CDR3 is CASSLPRGVREETQYF. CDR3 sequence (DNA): TGCGCCAGCAGCTTGCCTAGAGGAGTTCGGGAAGAGACCCAGTACTTC. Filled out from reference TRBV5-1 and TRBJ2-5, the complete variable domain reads KAGVTQTPRYLIKTRGQQVTLSCSPISGHRSVSWYQQTPGQGLQFLFEYFSETQRNKGNFPGRFSGRQFSNSRSEMNVSTLELGDSALYLCASSLPRGVREETQYFGPGTRLLVL.

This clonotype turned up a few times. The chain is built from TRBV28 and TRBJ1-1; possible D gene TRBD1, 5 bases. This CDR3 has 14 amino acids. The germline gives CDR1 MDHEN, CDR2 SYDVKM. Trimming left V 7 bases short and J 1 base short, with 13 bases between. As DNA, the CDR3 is TGTGCCAGCACCAAACCGCAGGGGAACACTGAAGCTTTCTTT. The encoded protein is CASTKPQGNTEAFF.

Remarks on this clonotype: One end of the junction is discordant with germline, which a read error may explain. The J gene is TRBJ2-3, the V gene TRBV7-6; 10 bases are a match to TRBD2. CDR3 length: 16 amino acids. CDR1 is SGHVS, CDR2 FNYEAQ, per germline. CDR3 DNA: TGTGCCAGCGGCTTTAGCGGGGGGATGAGCACAGATACGCAGTATTTT. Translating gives CASGFSGGMSTDTQYF.

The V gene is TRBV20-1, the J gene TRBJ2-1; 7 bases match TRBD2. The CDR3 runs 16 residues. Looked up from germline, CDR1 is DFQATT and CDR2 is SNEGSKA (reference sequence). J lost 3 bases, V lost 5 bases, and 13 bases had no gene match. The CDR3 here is CSAGSPTLAVYNEQFF. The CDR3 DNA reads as TGCAGTGCTGGATCCCCGACTCTAGCGGTCTACAATGAGCAGTTCTTC.

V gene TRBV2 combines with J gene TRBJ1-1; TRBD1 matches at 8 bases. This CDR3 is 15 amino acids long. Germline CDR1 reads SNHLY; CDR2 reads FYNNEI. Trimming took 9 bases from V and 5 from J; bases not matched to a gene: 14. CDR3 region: CARGRRTGKGTEAFF. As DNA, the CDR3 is TGTGCCAGAGGAAGGAGGACAGGGAAGGGTACTGAAGCTTTCTTT.

The CDR3 DNA follows: TGTGCCAGCAGCTTAGGCGGGACAGGGAAGGGTAATACGCAGTATTTT. Amino acid sequence: CASSLGGTGKGNTQYF. The chain links TRBV7-3 to TRBJ2-3; TRBD1 agrees at 9 bases. Germline values: CDR1 SGHTA, CDR2 FQGTGA. The CDR3 covers 16 residues. The junction had 10 bases not matched to a gene; V was cut back by 2 bases and J by 7 bases. The whole variable domain, remainder taken from reference TRBV7-3 and TRBJ2-3, is GAGVSQTPSNKVTEKGKYVELRCDPISGHTALYWYRQSLGQGPEFLIYFQGTGAADDSGLPNDRFFAVRPEGSVSTLKIQRTERGDSAVYLCASSLGGTGKGNTQYFGPGTRLTVL.

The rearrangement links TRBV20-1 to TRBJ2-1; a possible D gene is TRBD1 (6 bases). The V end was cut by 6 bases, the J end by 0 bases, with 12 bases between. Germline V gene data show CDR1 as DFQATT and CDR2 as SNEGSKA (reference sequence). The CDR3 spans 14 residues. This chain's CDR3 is CSARDIDSYNEQFF. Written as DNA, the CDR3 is TGCAGTGCAAGGGACATCGACTCCTACAATGAGCAGTTCTTC.

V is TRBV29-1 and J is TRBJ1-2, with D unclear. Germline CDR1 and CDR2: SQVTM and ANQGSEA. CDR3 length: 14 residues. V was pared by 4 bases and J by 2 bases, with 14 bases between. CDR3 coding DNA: TGCAGCGTTGGGGCGGGAGCGTTGAACTATGGCTACACCTTC. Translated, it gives CSVGAGALNYGYTF.

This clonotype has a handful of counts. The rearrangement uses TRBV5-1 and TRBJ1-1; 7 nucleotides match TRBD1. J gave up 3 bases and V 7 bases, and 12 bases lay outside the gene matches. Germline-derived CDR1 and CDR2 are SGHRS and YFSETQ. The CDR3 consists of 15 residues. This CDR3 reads CASANRGNSDTEAFF. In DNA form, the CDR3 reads TGCGCCAGCGCCAACAGGGGTAATTCGGACACTGAAGCTTTCTTT.

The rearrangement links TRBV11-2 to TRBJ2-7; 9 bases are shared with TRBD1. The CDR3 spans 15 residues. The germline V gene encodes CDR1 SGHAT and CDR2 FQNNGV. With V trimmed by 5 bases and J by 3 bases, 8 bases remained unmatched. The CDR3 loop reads CASSRAGTGIYEQYF. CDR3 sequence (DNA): TGTGCCAGCAGCCGCGCCGGGACAGGGATCTACGAGCAGTACTTC.